The 8 T cell receptor beta chains reported below all come from one sample, sequenced in a study of OX40 agonist ivuxolimab in advanced cancers. Receptors were amplified or captured by the immunoSEQ multiplex PCR assay. What TCRdb holds here is the immuneACCESS table cut down to in-frame rearrangements. Part of the clones is not present; checked against another copy, under half of the missing clones reflect an unresolved V gene, and the others are unexplained. A total of about 83,000 clones appear in this sample, over 75% of them only once. The ten most abundant clones make up roughly 0.7% of the sample. The material was CD4+ or CD8+ T cells sorted from blood, obtained in a trial of the OX40 agonist ivuxolimab. The receptors come from an adult with an advanced solid tumor such as melanoma, head and neck, liver or kidney cancer.

V usage is TRBV19 and J usage is TRBJ2-3, with 16 bases identical to TRBD2. Per the germline V gene, CDR1 is LNHDA and CDR2 is SQIVND (reference sequence). The J segment lost 8 bases and the V segment lost 6 bases, leaving 5 bases of the junction unmatched. CDR3 length: 15 amino acids. The CDR3 DNA reads TGTGCCAGTAGGGGACTAGCGGGAGGGCCGGGTACGCAGTATTTT. It encodes CASRGLAGGPGTQYF. The full variable domain, rest sourced from reference TRBV19 and TRBJ2-3, is DGGITQSPKYLFRKEGQNVTLSCEQNLNHDAMYWYRQDPGQGLRLIYYSQIVNDFQKGDIAEGYSVSREKKESFPLTVTSAQKNPTAFYLCASRGLAGGPGTQYFGPGTRLTVL.

V is TRBV5-8 and J is TRBJ2-2; D is perhaps TRBD2 (7 bases). CDR1 SGHTS and CDR2 YDEGEE come from the germline V gene. Trimming shortened V by 6 bases and J by 3 bases, and 15 bases separated the two germline ends. The CDR3 length is 15 residues. This chain's CDR3 is CASIRGGAHTGELFF. In nucleotides, the CDR3 is TGTGCCAGCATCCGAGGGGGGGCGCACACCGGGGAGCTGTTTTTT. Using reference TRBV5-8 and TRBJ2-2 for the parts outside the CDR3, the full variable domain is EAGVTQSPTHLIKTRGQQATLRCSPISGHTSVYWYQQALGLGLQFLLWYDEGEERNRGNFPPRFSGRQFPNYSSELNVNALELEDSALYLCASIRGGAHTGELFFGEGSRLTVL.

This rearrangement joins TRBV7-3 to TRBJ2-3, with D possibly being TRBD1 (6 bases). V was clipped by 3 bases and J by 2 bases, with 9 bases between them. The germline CDR1 and CDR2 sequences are SGHTA and FQGTGA. The CDR3 loop spans 14 amino acids. The CDR3 here is CASSFNRATDTQYF. The CDR3 bases are TGTGCCAGCAGCTTTAACAGGGCCACAGATACGCAGTATTTT.

The chain couples TRBV28 to TRBJ2-3; 7 bases align to TRBD1. Trimming cost V 6 bases and J 2 bases; bases outside gene matches: 8. CDR1 is MDHEN, CDR2 SYDVKM, per germline. This CDR3 is 15 amino acids long. The CDR3 reads CASSPRGGPTDTQYF. For the CDR3, the DNA is TGTGCCAGCAGCCCCCGAGGGGGCCCCACAGATACGCAGTATTTT.

This rearrangement joins TRBV7-2 to TRBJ1-2; D unresolved. There are 16 residues in the CDR3. V was cut by 1 base and J by 4 bases, with 16 bases left in between. CDR1 is SGHTA and CDR2 is FQGNSA in the germline V gene. CDR3 amino acids: CASSLDFFMLSYGYTF. Written as DNA, the CDR3 is TGTGCCAGCAGCTTAGACTTTTTTATGCTGTCCTATGGCTACACCTTC.

The rearrangement joins TRBV28 to TRBJ1-5, with D perhaps TRBD1 (5 bases). Germline CDR1 MDHEN, CDR2 SYDVKM. The CDR3 contains 12 residues. Trimming removed 9 bases from V and 4 bases from J, with 10 bases in between. CDR3 in amino acids: CASFQGNQPQHF. CDR3 nucleotides: TGTGCCAGTTTTCAGGGTAATCAGCCCCAGCATTTT.

This CDR3 reads CASSLGGFNGYTF. In DNA, the CDR3 is TGTGCCAGCAGCTTAGGGGGATTTAATGGCTACACCTTC. The chain uses TRBV7-2 and TRBJ1-2; D is unresolved. Per the germline V gene, CDR1 is SGHTA and CDR2 is FQGNSA. Trimming took off 1 base at V and 6 bases at J, with 9 bases between the two ends. The CDR3 length is 13 residues.

J is TRBJ2-5 and V is TRBV7-6, with unresolved D. Per the germline V gene, CDR1 is SGHVS and CDR2 is FNYEAQ. Trimming pared 5 bases from V and 0 bases from J, leaving 4 bases between. This CDR3 region has 12 residues. The CDR3 here is CASSPYQETQYF. For the CDR3, the DNA is TGTGCCAGCAGCCCGTACCAAGAGACCCAGTACTTC. Looking up the rest from reference TRBV7-6 and TRBJ2-5 gives the full variable domain: GAGVSQSPRYKVTKRGQDVALRCDPISGHVSLYWYRQALGQGPEFLTYFNYEAQQDKSGLPNDRFSAERPEGSISTLTIQRTEQRDSAMYRCASSPYQETQYFGPGTRLLVL.